This TCR beta chain is drawn from a study of shared clonotypes between healthy human individuals. Study overall: A few men and a couple of women, aged 18 to 49, were donors.

Evenly divided among several immunoSEQ plates was the genomic DNA of each subset. PBMC DNA, left unsorted, was sequenced on ten immunoSEQ deep assay plates. Per the original data handling: Quality scores were absent from the junction-only immunoSEQ sequences, so filtering differed. Profiled with immunoSEQ multiplex PCR; TCRdb holds only in-frame clones, not every one. From that table come the V and J calls and clone size; the DNA was used to work out D and trimming. This table holds a few hundred thousand clones, 60% to 80% found once. The CDR3 runs 18 residues. V lost 2 bases, J lost 0 bases, and 17 bases lay in between. The germline V gene has CDR1 KGHSH and CDR2 LQKENI.

The V gene is TRBV18, the J gene TRBJ1-3; tentatively, D is TRBD1 (6 bases). The sample comprised PBMCs. The source of this sequence is a woman aged 35 to 49 in good health. Some clones in this sample may be carry-over from other donors' samples. The CDR3 here is CASSPNPGHPVSGNTIYF. In DNA, the CDR3 is TGTGCCAGCTCACCAAATCCGGGACACCCGGTCTCTGGAAACACCATATATTTT.